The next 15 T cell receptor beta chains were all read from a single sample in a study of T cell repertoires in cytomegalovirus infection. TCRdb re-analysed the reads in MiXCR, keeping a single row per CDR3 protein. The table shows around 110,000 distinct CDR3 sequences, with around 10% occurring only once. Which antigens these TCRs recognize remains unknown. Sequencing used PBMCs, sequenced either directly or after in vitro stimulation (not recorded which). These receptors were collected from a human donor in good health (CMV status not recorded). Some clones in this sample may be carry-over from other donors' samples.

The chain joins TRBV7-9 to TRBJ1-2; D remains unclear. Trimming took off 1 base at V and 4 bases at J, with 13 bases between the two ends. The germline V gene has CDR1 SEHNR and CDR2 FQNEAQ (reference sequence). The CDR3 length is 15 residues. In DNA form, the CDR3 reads TGTGCCAGCAGCTTAGGGGATTTGCGCCCCTATGGCTACACCTTC. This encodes CASSLGDLRPYGYTF.

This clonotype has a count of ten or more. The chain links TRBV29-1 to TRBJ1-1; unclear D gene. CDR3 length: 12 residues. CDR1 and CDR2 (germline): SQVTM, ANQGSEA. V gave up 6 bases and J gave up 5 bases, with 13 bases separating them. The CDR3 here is CSVTMMGTEAFF. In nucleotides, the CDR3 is TGCAGCGTGACAATGATGGGAACTGAAGCTTTCTTT.

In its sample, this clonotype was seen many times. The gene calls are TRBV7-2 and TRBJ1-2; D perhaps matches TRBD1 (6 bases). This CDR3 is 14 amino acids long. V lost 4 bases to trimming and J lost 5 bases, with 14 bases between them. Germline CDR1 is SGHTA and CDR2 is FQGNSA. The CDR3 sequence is CASSSRTETYGYTF. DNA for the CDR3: TGTGCCAGCAGCTCCCGGACAGAAACGTATGGCTACACCTTC.

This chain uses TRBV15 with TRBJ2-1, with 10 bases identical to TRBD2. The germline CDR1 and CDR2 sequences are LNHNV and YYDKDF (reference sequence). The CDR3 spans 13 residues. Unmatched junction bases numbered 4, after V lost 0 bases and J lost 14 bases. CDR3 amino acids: CATSRDVLAGEFF. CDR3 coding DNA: TGTGCCACCAGCAGAGATGTCCTAGCGGGGGAGTTCTTC.

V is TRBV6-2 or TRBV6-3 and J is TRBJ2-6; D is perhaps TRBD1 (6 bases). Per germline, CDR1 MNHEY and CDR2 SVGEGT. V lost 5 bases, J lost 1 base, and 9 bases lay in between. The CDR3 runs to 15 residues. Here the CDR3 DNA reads TGTGCCAGCAGTCACAGGGCATCTGGGGCCAACGTCCTGACTTTC. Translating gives CASSHRASGANVLTF.

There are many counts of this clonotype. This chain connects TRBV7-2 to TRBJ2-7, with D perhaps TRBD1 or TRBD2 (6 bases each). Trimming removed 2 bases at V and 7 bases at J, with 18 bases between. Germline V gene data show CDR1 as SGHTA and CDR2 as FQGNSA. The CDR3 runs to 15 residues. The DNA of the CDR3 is TGTGCCAGCAGCTTACTCGGGGGCGCCCCTAGGGAGCAGTACTTC. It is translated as CASSLLGGAPREQYF.

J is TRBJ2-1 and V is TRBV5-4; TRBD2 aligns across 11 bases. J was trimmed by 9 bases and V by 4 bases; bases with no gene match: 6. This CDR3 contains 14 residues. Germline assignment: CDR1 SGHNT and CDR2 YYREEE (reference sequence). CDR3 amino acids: CASSVTSGATEQFF. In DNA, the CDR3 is TGTGCCAGCAGCGTGACTAGCGGGGCCACTGAGCAGTTCTTC.

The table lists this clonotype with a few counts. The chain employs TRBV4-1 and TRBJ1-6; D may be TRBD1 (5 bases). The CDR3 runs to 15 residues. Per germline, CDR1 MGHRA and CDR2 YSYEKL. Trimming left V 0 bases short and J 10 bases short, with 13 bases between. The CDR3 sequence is CASSQDAGLDSPLHF. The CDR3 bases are TGCGCCAGCAGCCAAGACGCGGGACTGGACTCACCCCTCCACTTT.

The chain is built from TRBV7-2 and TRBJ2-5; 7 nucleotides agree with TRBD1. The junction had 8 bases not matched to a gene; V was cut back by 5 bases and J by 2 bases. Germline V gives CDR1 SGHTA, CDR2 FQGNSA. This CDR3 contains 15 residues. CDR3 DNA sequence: TGTGCCAGCAGCCGCATGACAGGGATTCAAGAGACCCAGTACTTC. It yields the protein CASSRMTGIQETQYF.

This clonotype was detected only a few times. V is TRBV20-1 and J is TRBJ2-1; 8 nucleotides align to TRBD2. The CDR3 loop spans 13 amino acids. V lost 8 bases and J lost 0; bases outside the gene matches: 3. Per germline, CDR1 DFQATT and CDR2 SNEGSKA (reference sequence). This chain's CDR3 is CSSGRSSYNEQFF. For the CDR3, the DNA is TGCAGTAGCGGGAGAAGCTCCTACAATGAGCAGTTCTTC.

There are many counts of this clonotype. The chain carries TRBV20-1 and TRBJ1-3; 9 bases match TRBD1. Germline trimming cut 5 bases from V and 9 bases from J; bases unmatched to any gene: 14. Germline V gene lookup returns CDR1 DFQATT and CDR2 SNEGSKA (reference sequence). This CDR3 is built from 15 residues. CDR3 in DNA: TGCAGTGCTTTCCAGACAGGGGGGTTGGGGGGCACCATATATTTT. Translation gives CSAFQTGGLGGTIYF.

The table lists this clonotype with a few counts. The CDR3 sequence is CASSILAGGFRTDTQYF. DNA of the CDR3: TGTGCCAGTAGTATCCTGGCGGGAGGATTTCGGACAGATACGCAGTATTTT. This chain links TRBV19 with TRBJ2-3, with 8 bases lining up with TRBD2. Germline V gene lookup returns CDR1 LNHDA and CDR2 SQIVND (reference sequence). The CDR3 loop spans 17 amino acids. The V and J ends lost 3 bases and 3 bases, in that order; junction bases with no gene match: 11.

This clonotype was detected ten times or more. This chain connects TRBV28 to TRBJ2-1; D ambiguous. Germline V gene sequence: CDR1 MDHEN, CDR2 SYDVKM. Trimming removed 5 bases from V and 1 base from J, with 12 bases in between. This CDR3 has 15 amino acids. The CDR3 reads CASSRPAPSYNEQFF. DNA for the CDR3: TGTGCCAGCAGTCGCCCCGCGCCGTCCTACAATGAGCAGTTCTTC.

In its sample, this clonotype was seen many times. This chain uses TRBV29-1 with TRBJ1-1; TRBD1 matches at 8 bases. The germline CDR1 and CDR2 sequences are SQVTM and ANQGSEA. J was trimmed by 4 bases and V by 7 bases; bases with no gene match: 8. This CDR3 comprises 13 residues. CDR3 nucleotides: TGCAGCGGGGAAGGACAGGGACTCACTGAAGCTTTCTTT. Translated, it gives CSGEGQGLTEAFF. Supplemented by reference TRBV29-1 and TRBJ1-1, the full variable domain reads SAVISQKPSRDICQRGTSLTIQCQVDSQVTMMFWYRQQPGQSLTLIATANQGSEATYESGFVIDKFPISRPNLTFSTLTVSNMSPEDSSIYLCSGEGQGLTEAFFGQGTRLTVV.

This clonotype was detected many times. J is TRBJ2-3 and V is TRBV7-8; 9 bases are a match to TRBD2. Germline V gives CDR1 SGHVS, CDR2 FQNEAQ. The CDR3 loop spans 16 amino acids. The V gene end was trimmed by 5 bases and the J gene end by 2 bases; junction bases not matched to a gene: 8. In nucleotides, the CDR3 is TGTGCCAGCAGCCACTTAGCGGGAGCGGCCACAGATACGCAGTATTTT. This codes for CASSHLAGAATDTQYF.